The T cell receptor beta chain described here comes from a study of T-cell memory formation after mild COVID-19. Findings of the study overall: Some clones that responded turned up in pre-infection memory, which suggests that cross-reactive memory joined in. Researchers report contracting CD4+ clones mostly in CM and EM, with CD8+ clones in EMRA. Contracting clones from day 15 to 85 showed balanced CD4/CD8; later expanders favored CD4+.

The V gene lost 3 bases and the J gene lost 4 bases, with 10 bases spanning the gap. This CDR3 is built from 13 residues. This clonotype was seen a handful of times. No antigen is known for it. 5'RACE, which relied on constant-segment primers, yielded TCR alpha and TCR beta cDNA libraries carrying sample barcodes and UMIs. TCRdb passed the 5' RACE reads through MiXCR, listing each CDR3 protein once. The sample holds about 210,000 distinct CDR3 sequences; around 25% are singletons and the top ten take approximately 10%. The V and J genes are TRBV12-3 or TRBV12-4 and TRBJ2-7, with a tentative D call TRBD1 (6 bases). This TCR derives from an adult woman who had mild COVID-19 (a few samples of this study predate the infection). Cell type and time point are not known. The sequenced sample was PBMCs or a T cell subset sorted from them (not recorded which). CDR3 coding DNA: TGTGCCAGCAGTTTCAGGGGCGCGTACGAGCAGTACTTC. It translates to CASSFRGAYEQYF.